Each of the 29 T cell receptor beta chains below was sequenced from the same sample in a study of OX40 agonist ivuxolimab in advanced cancers. Profiling relied on immunoSEQ multiplex PCR, and the TCRdb table lists in-frame clones only, not all of them. Among about 48,000 clones listed, about 90% were seen once. Sequenced material: CD4+ or CD8+ T cells sorted from blood, taken in a trial of the OX40 agonist ivuxolimab. The receptor set was obtained from an adult with an advanced solid tumor such as melanoma, head and neck, liver or kidney cancer.

The genes are TRBV5-6 and TRBJ2-7, with D uncertain. Germline V gene data show CDR1 as SGHDT and CDR2 as YYEEEE. Trimming left V 3 bases short and J 6 bases short, with 7 bases between. CDR3 length equals 11 residues. Written as DNA, the CDR3 is TGTGCCAGCAGCTGGGCCCGCGAGCAGTACTTC. Translating it yields CASSWAREQYF. Supplemented by reference TRBV5-6 and TRBJ2-7, the full variable domain reads DAGVTQSPTHLIKTRGQQVTLRCSPKSGHDTVSWYQQALGQGPQFIFQYYEEEERQRGNFPDRFSGHQFPNYSSELNVNALLLGDSALYLCASSWAREQYFGPGTRLTVT.

The chain joins TRBV7-8 to TRBJ2-7; D unresolved. Germline V gene lookup returns CDR1 SGHVS and CDR2 FQNEAQ. Trimming cost V 4 bases and J 1 base, with 8 bases left between them. The CDR3 spans 13 residues. As DNA, the CDR3 is TGTGCCAGCAGCTGGCGACCTTCCTACGAGCAGTACTTC. Translating gives CASSWRPSYEQYF.

V and J are TRBV21-1 and TRBJ2-7. TRBV21-1 is assigned pseudogene status. CDR3 length: 17 residues. The CDR3 DNA is TGTGCCAGCAGCAAACCGGCAGGACCCCCGCCTTCCTACGAGCAGTACTTC. It encodes CASSKPAGPPPSYEQYF.

The chain joins TRBV9 to TRBJ2-3, with 11 bases identical to TRBD2. The V gene end was trimmed by 3 bases and the J gene end by 1 base; junction bases not matched to a gene: 4. This CDR3 spans 16 amino acids. Germline values: CDR1 SGDLS, CDR2 YYNGEE. Written as DNA, the CDR3 is TGTGCCAGCAGCGCGTTACTAGCGGGGGGCACAGATACGCAGTATTTT. Protein: CASSALLAGGTDTQYF.

This clone has more than one count but fewer than ten. The CDR3 nucleotides are TGCGCCAGCAGCCAAGATGGCGGGGCGGGCGAGCAGTACTTC. Protein product: CASSQDGGAGEQYF. The V call is TRBV4-3, the J call TRBJ2-7; D might be TRBD2 (6 bases). Germline V gene data show CDR1 as LGHNA and CDR2 as YSLEER. The CDR3 spans 14 residues. V was pared by 0 bases and J by 6 bases, with 12 bases between.

The CDR3 sequence: CAWSAEGNRGSSGNTIYF. In nucleotides, the CDR3 is TGTGCCTGGAGTGCCGAGGGTAACAGGGGAAGCTCTGGAAACACCATATATTTT. The rearrangement links TRBV30 to TRBJ1-3; 7 bases match TRBD1. The V gene's germline CDR1 is GTSNPN and CDR2 SVGIG (reference sequence). The ends lost 1 base at V and 0 bases at J; junction bases unmatched: 12. This CDR3 is 18 amino acids long. The whole variable domain, filled in from reference TRBV30 and TRBJ1-3, reads SQTIHQWPATLVQPVGSPLSLECTVEGTSNPNLYWYRQAAGRGLQLLFYSVGIGQISSEVPQNLSASRPQDRQFILSSKKLLLSDSGFYLCAWSAEGNRGSSGNTIYFGEGSWLTVV.

The chain links TRBV27 to TRBJ1-1; D might be TRBD1 (6 bases). Trimming took 0 bases from V and 5 from J, leaving 7 bases between them. Germline V CDR1 and CDR2: MNHEY, SMNVEV (reference sequence). The CDR3 spans 13 residues. CDR3: CASSLSRGTEAFF. The CDR3 DNA reads TGTGCCAGCAGTTTATCGAGGGGGACTGAAGCTTTCTTT.

The chain recombines TRBV25-1 with TRBJ2-7, with D perhaps TRBD2 (5 bases). The V gene's germline CDR1 is MGHDK and CDR2 SYGVNS. The CDR3 has 13 residues. V was shortened by 2 bases and J by 6 bases, with 11 bases between the two germline ends. The chain's CDR3 is CASSEVRVLEQYF. In DNA form, the CDR3 reads TGTGCCAGCAGTGAAGTGAGGGTCCTCGAGCAGTACTTC.

The rearrangement links TRBV4-1 to TRBJ2-1, with D possibly called TRBD1 or TRBD2 (5 bases each). Germline V gene data show CDR1 as MGHRA and CDR2 as YSYEKL. The CDR3 is 13 amino acids. V lost 4 bases to trimming and J lost 9 bases, with 13 bases between them. CDR3 in amino acids: CASSPGPGTEQFF. The CDR3 nucleotides are TGCGCCAGCAGCCCCGGGCCGGGGACTGAGCAGTTCTTC.

The chain combines TRBV27 with TRBJ2-3; D unresolved. Trimming shortened V by 5 bases and J by 2 bases, and 32 bases separated the two germline ends. The CDR3 is made up of 21 amino acids. CDR1 MNHEY and CDR2 SMNVEV come from the germline V gene (reference sequence). The CDR3 loop is CASSPGSDLFSDNKFTDTQYF. The CDR3 coding sequence is TGTGCCAGCAGTCCCGGGTCAGACCTTTTCTCCGACAACAAGTTCACAGATACGCAGTATTTT.

The chain employs TRBV7-8 and TRBJ1-2, with D perhaps TRBD1 (5 bases). Germline CDR1 SGHVS, CDR2 FQNEAQ. The CDR3 has 12 amino acids. Deletions cut 5 bases from V and 4 bases from J, with 8 bases between. DNA of the CDR3: TGTGCCAGCAGCACAGGAACCTATGGCTACACCTTC. Encoded protein: CASSTGTYGYTF.

The table lists this clone with a few counts. CDR3 in amino acids: CASSLGDGAGVYNEQFF. As DNA, the CDR3 is TGTGCCAGCAGCTTGGGGGATGGGGCGGGGGTCTACAATGAGCAGTTCTTC. This rearrangement joins TRBV11-3 to TRBJ2-1, with 7 nucleotides matching TRBD2. The CDR3 is made up of 17 amino acids. Per germline, CDR1 SGHNT and CDR2 YENEEA. Losses at the gene ends were 3 bases for V and 3 bases for J; bases not matched to a gene: 11.

This chain connects TRBV9 to TRBJ2-6; D is ambiguous. The CDR3 extends over 15 amino acids. The V and J ends lost 2 bases and 1 base respectively, with 7 bases between them. Per the germline V gene, CDR1 is SGDLS and CDR2 is YYNGEE. Here the CDR3 reads CASSVSGSGANVLTF. Written as DNA, the CDR3 is TGTGCCAGCAGCGTCTCGGGTTCTGGGGCCAACGTCCTGACTTTC.

The rearrangement uses TRBV7-9 and TRBJ1-2; D not certain. In germline, CDR1 is SEHNR, CDR2 FQNEAQ (reference sequence). V was clipped by 5 bases and J by 6 bases, with 10 bases between them. The CDR3 loop spans 12 amino acids. The CDR3 sequence: CASSRGGNGYTF. In DNA, the CDR3 is TGTGCCAGCAGCCGAGGCGGAAATGGCTACACCTTC.

CDR3 residues: CASSPGTGTSPLHF. CDR3 DNA sequence: TGCGCCAGCAGCCCCGGGACAGGGACTTCACCCCTCCACTTT. The chain carries TRBV5-1 and TRBJ1-6, with 9 nucleotides matching TRBD1. V gave up 4 bases and J gave up 9 bases; unmatched junction bases: 5. CDR3 length: 14 amino acids. Germline V gives CDR1 SGHRS, CDR2 YFSETQ.

The rearrangement links TRBV4-3 to TRBJ2-3, with 9 positions matching TRBD2. This CDR3 has 17 amino acids. The V gene end was trimmed by 0 bases and the J gene end by 2 bases; junction bases not matched to a gene: 6. Germline V gene lookup returns CDR1 LGHNA and CDR2 YSLEER. In DNA form, the CDR3 reads TGCGCCAGCAGCCAAGATTGGCGGGGGGGGCCCACAGATACGCAGTATTTT. Protein product: CASSQDWRGGPTDTQYF.

The chain carries TRBV4-3 and TRBJ1-4; D is undetermined. In germline, CDR1 is LGHNA, CDR2 YSLEER. This CDR3 has 15 amino acids. Trimming removed 1 base at V and 4 bases at J, with 10 bases between. The DNA for the CDR3 is TGCGCCAGCAGCCAAGCTTCCCAGGATAATGAAAAACTGTTTTTT. Protein sequence: CASSQASQDNEKLFF.

About this clone: This specimen includes other DNA sequences encoding the same CDR3. Here the CDR3 reads CASSIGYEQYF. The CDR3 DNA follows: TGTGCCAGTAGTATAGGCTACGAGCAGTACTTC. The V gene is TRBV19, the J gene TRBJ2-7; D gene unclear. CDR3 size: 11 residues. The V and J ends lost 1 base and 3 bases respectively, with 1 base between them. Germline CDR1 reads LNHDA; CDR2 reads SQIVND (reference sequence).

This clone was counted once. The chain has TRBV28 and TRBJ2-1; 7 bases fit TRBD1. CDR3 length: 15 amino acids. The germline V gene encodes CDR1 MDHEN and CDR2 SYDVKM. V was pared by 2 bases and J by 12 bases, with 13 bases of the junction left unmatched. CDR3 DNA: TGTGCCAGCAGTTTACACCGGGACAGTTTAAGGGGGCAGTTCTTC. Its protein is CASSLHRDSLRGQFF.

The chain employs TRBV5-6 and TRBJ2-3; 8 bases are shared with TRBD1. The J segment lost 1 base and the V segment lost 2 bases, leaving 3 bases of the junction unmatched. In germline, CDR1 is SGHDT, CDR2 YYEEEE. The CDR3 length is 15 residues. The CDR3 loop reads CASSFGTGGTDTQYF. DNA of the CDR3: TGTGCCAGCAGCTTTGGGACAGGTGGCACAGATACGCAGTATTTT.

This clone occurred a few times. The genes are TRBV27 and TRBJ1-6; D gene unclear. V lost 9 bases, J lost 9 bases, and 12 bases lay in between. This CDR3 is built from 12 residues. CDR1 and CDR2 (germline): MNHEY, SMNVEV (reference sequence). CDR3 coding DNA: TGTGCCAGTGGAGTTGCCCCTTCACCCCTCCACTTT. Amino acids: CASGVAPSPLHF.

The rearrangement joins TRBV19 to TRBJ2-1, with D unresolved. Germline loops: CDR1 LNHDA, CDR2 SQIVND (reference sequence). Trimming cost V 5 bases and J 3 bases, with 5 bases left between them. CDR3 length equals 12 residues. This CDR3 is CASSPVYNEQFF. The CDR3 DNA reads TGTGCCAGTAGTCCTGTCTACAATGAGCAGTTCTTC. The full variable domain, its missing parts supplied by reference TRBV19 and TRBJ2-1, is DGGITQSPKYLFRKEGQNVTLSCEQNLNHDAMYWYRQDPGQGLRLIYYSQIVNDFQKGDIAEGYSVSREKKESFPLTVTSAQKNPTAFYLCASSPVYNEQFFGPGTRLTVL.

This chain links TRBV4-1 with TRBJ2-3; TRBD1 or TRBD2 may be the D gene (5 bases each). The ends were cut back, 2 bases at V and 3 bases at J, with 12 bases in the middle. The CDR3 runs 15 residues. Per germline, CDR1 MGHRA and CDR2 YSYEKL. CDR3 in amino acids: CASSQSREITDTQYF. DNA of the CDR3: TGCGCCAGCAGCCAATCCAGGGAGATTACAGATACGCAGTATTTT.

The chain links TRBV4-1 to TRBJ2-1, with a possible D match to TRBD1 (6 bases). The CDR3 runs to 14 residues. Trimming shortened V by 0 bases and J by 7 bases, and 10 bases separated the two germline ends. Germline loops: CDR1 MGHRA, CDR2 YSYEKL. In nucleotides, the CDR3 is TGCGCCAGCAGCCAAGACAGGGGTGGAAATGAGCAGTTCTTC. Its translation is CASSQDRGGNEQFF.

The V and J genes are TRBV30 and TRBJ1-2; D not resolved. The CDR3 has 12 amino acids. The V end was cut by 0 bases, the J end by 7 bases, with 9 bases between. Per the germline V gene, CDR1 is GTSNPN and CDR2 is SVGIG (reference sequence). The CDR3 coding sequence is TGTGCCTGGAGTGTCCCGCTTTCTGGCTACACCTTC. Protein product: CAWSVPLSGYTF.

CDR3 bases: TGTGCCAGCAGACTAGTAAGTTGGTCAGATACGCAGTATTTT. It encodes CASRLVSWSDTQYF. The chain carries TRBV11-2 and TRBJ2-3; tentative D call: TRBD2 (5 bases). The germline V gene encodes CDR1 SGHAT and CDR2 FQNNGV. This CDR3 spans 14 amino acids. V was cut by 6 bases and J by 4 bases, with 14 bases left in between.

The CDR3 here is CASSRGLAGMEETQYF. The CDR3 DNA reads as TGTGCCAGCAGCCGGGGACTAGCCGGTATGGAGGAGACCCAGTACTTC. J is TRBJ2-5 and V is TRBV14; 9 nucleotides agree with TRBD2. Germline trimming cut 4 bases from V and 5 bases from J; bases unmatched to any gene: 11. This CDR3 is 16 amino acids long. Germline V gene lookup returns CDR1 SGHDN and CDR2 FVKESK.

V is TRBV9 and J is TRBJ2-5, with a possible D match to TRBD2 (7 bases). This CDR3 region has 14 residues. CDR1 and CDR2 from the germline V gene are SGDLS and YYNGEE. V lost 4 bases and J lost 4, with 14 bases in between. The CDR3 here is CASSNLGGRETQYF. DNA of the CDR3: TGTGCCAGCAGCAACCTGGGGGGGCGAGAGACCCAGTACTTC.

The J gene is TRBJ2-2, the V gene TRBV6-6, with D unresolved. Between the trimmed V and J ends, which lost 6 bases and 6 bases, there was a span of 11 bases. This CDR3 has 13 residues. Germline assignment: CDR1 MNHNY and CDR2 SVGAGI (reference sequence). CDR3 region: CASREYGAGELFF. The DNA for the CDR3 is TGTGCCAGCAGGGAGTATGGCGCCGGGGAGCTGTTTTTT.